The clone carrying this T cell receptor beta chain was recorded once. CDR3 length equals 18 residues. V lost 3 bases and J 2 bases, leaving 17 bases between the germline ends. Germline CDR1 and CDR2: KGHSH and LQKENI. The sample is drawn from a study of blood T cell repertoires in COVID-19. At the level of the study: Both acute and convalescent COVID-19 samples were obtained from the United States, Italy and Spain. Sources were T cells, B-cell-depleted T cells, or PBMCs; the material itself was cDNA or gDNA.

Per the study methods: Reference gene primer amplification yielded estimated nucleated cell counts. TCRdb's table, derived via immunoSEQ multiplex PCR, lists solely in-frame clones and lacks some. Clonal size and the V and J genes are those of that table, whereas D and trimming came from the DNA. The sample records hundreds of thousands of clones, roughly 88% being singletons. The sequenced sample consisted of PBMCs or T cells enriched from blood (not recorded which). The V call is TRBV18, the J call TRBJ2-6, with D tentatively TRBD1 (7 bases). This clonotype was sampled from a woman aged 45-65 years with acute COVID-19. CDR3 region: CASSPTVTGRTGANVLTF. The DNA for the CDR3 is TGTGCCAGCTCACCGACGGTGACAGGGAGGACTGGGGCCAACGTCCTGACTTTC.